This T cell receptor beta chain was obtained from a study of T cell responses to AZD1222 COVID-19 vaccine. Findings and caveats of the study: Only a handful of AZD1222 recipients tested seropositive at baseline. Vaccine-associated CD4 TCRs ranged over spike, dominating at 160-218 and 743-854. Compared with day 0, the breadth and depth of the Spike-specific TCR repertoire rose significantly after two doses of AZD1222.

Sequenced by immunoSEQ multiplex PCR; TCRdb stores in-frame clones only, minus some. The sample consists of approximately 300,000 clones, roughly 93% of them appearing once. In the case of this clone: Its antigen remains unidentified.

The ends were cut back, 3 bases at V and 8 bases at J, with 11 bases in the middle. CDR3 length: 12 amino acids. Germline V gives CDR1 SGDLS, CDR2 YYNGEE. This sequence joins TRBV9 and TRBJ1-1; no reliable D call. This sequence originates from an adult who received the AZD1222 COVID-19 vaccine. Sequenced material: peripheral blood, taken 28 days after the second AZD1222 dose. CDR3 amino acids: CASSEQIGEAFF. CDR3 coding DNA: TGTGCCAGCAGCGAACAGATAGGGGAAGCTTTCTTT.